In this sample, the clone carrying this T cell receptor beta chain turned up once. Germline CDR1 SGHTA, CDR2 FQGNSA. Deletions cut 0 bases from V and 6 bases from J, with 11 bases between. The CDR3 has 14 residues. The source of the sample is a study of blood T cell repertoires in COVID-19. Assay used: immunoSEQ multiplex PCR; TCRdb lists only in-frame clones, some missing. Among 200,000 or so clones listed, roughly 79% were seen once. The sequenced sample consisted of peripheral blood. The TCR originated in a human donor with acute or convalescent COVID-19. The donor label of this sample is uncertain. This sequence joins TRBV7-2 and TRBJ1-2; TRBD1 might be the D (6 bases). CDR3 in amino acids: CASSLAGQGHGYTF. CDR3 nucleotides: TGTGCCAGCAGCTTAGCGGGGCAGGGGCATGGCTACACCTTC.